This entry features one T cell receptor beta chain sequence. Antigen: not known. V lost 7 bases and J lost 2, with 14 bases in between. Looked up from germline, CDR1 is GTSNPN and CDR2 is SVGIG (reference sequence). The CDR3 covers 13 residues. The data were taken from a study of shared clonotypes between healthy human individuals. Overall study results and limits: Between a handful of donors, naive CD4 clonotypes were shared at a level of approximately 5%.

CD45RA-negative memory and CD45RA+ naive subsets were split from the CD4+ cells. Sequencing used immunoSEQ multiplex PCR; TCRdb keeps in-frame clones, though not all of them. This table has about 1.1 million clones, about 84% appearing once. Sequencing was performed on memory CD4+ T cells from PBMCs. Subset here: CD45RA-negative fraction. This rearrangement joins TRBV30 to TRBJ1-2; D is uncertain. This TCR derives from a young man in good health. Some clones in this sample may be carry-over from other donors' samples. CDR3 sequence: CASPGPSNYGYTF. In nucleotides, the CDR3 is TGTGCCTCGCCGGGTCCCTCCAACTATGGCTACACCTTC.